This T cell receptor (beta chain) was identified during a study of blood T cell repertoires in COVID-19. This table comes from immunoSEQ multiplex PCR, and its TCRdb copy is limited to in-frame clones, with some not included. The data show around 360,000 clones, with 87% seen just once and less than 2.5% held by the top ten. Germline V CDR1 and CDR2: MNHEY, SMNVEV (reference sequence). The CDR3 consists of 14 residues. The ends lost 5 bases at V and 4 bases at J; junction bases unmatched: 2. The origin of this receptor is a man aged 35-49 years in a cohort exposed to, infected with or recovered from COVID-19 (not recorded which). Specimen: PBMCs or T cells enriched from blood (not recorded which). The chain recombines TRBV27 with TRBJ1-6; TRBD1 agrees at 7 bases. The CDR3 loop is CASSGDRYNSPLHF. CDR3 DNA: TGTGCCAGCAGTGGGGACAGATATAATTCACCCCTCCACTTT.